This T cell receptor (beta chain) was captured by sequencing in a study of monozygotic twins with inflammatory bowel disease. Study conclusions and caveats: Immunosuppressive treatments differing between patients may have added repertoire variability. There was no way to distinguish the different T cell subtypes. Lower sharing of clonotypes with other individuals was seen in IBD patients than in healthy twins. This was most marked in patients showing signs of disease activity.

CDR1 is DFQATT, CDR2 SNEGSKA, per germline (reference sequence). This CDR3 comprises 14 residues. As concerns this clonotype: Its specificity is unknown.

No T cells were sorted before total RNA was taken from whole blood. TCRdb re-called the 5' RACE reads, yielding one record per CDR3 amino acid sequence without DNA. The repertoire table contains 150,000 to 200,000 distinct CDR3 sequences. This chain links TRBV20-1 with TRBJ2-7; the D call from TCRdb, TRBD1, cannot be confirmed without DNA. The sequence was collected from a human donor with ulcerative colitis or Crohn's disease, or a healthy co-twin of an affected twin (not recorded which). The specimen was blood. CDR3 protein: CSARDGGNSYEQYF.